This is a list of T cell receptor beta chains from one sample in a study of T cells after yellow fever vaccination. TCRdb independently ran MiXCR on the 5' RACE reads; one entry per CDR3 protein. The table shows about 45,000 distinct CDR3 sequences, with about 6.8% occurring only once. Sequencing used CD8+ T cells not binding an NS4B(214-222) dextramer, sorted from PBMCs, obtained 45 days after the yellow fever booster vaccination. All receptors derive from a young man who received the YFV17D yellow fever vaccine. Each CDR3 is given with its conserved first and last residue. D genes are given only for firm matches. A row's size may be missing; if present it is once, few, many or a size class.

v_call,d_call,clone_size,j_call,cdr3_aa,cdr3_nt
TRBV29-1,.,many,TRBJ1-2,CSVEGSGDLFYGYTF,TGCAGCGTTGAGGGATCAGGGGATTTGTTCTATGGCTACACCTTC
TRBV11-1,TRBD2,many,TRBJ2-7,CASSWSGSPLTEQYF,TGTGCCAGCAGCTGGAGCGGGAGCCCCTTAACCGAGCAGTACTTC
TRBV28,TRBD2,many,TRBJ2-7,CATGTSGPYEQYF,TGTGCCACCGGGACTAGCGGCCCCTACGAGCAGTACTTC
TRBV20-1,TRBD2,many,TRBJ2-1,CSARGLAENNEQFF,TGCAGTGCTAGAGGCCTAGCGGAGAACAATGAGCAGTTCTTC
TRBV3-1,TRBD2,.,TRBJ2-7,CATYQGRAGRYEQYF,TGTGCCACCTACCAAGGGAGGGCCGGGAGATACGAGCAGTACTTC
TRBV13,TRBD2,.,TRBJ2-3,CASSSYGAGAGDTQYF,TGTGCCAGCAGCTCGTACGGAGCGGGAGCCGGAGATACGCAGTATTTT
TRBV5-1,TRBD2,many,TRBJ2-1,CASSLSTSGVYNEQFF,TGCGCCAGCAGCTTGTCGACTAGCGGGGTCTACAATGAGCAGTTCTTC
TRBV30,TRBD2,many,TRBJ2-1,CAWTGTSEYNEQFF,TGTGCCTGGACCGGGACTAGCGAATACAATGAGCAGTTCTTC
TRBV12-3/TRBV12-4,.,.,TRBJ2-2,CASSPKGLAAAANTRELFF,TGTGCCAGCAGTCCCAAAGGGTTAGCGGCCGCCGCGAACACCCGGGAGCTGTTTTTT
TRBV20-1,TRBD1,many,TRBJ2-2,CSARADGTALTGELFF,TGCAGTGCTAGAGCGGATGGGACAGCCCTCACCGGGGAGCTGTTTTTT
TRBV9,.,.,TRBJ2-1,CASSVGQGKGNNEQFF,TGTGCCAGCAGCGTGGGACAAGGAAAGGGTAACAATGAGCAGTTCTTC
TRBV24-1,.,many,TRBJ2-2,CATSDRRRAGTGELFF,TGTGCCACCAGTGATCGGCGGCGTGCCGGCACCGGGGAGCTGTTTTTT
TRBV7-9,.,.,TRBJ2-5,CASTLTRETQYF,TGTGCCAGCACCCTGACCAGGGAGACCCAGTACTTC
TRBV29-1,.,.,TRBJ2-7,CSALSAGSGYEQYF,TGCAGCGCCCTCAGCGCAGGGTCCGGATACGAGCAGTACTTC
TRBV11-2,TRBD2,many,TRBJ2-1,CASIFLTSGYNEQFF,TGTGCCAGCATCTTCTTGACTAGCGGGTACAATGAGCAGTTCTTC
TRBV20-1,TRBD1,few,TRBJ2-7,CSARDWDSPSYEQYF,TGCAGTGCTAGAGATTGGGACAGCCCCTCCTACGAGCAGTACTTC
TRBV6-5,TRBD1,many,TRBJ1-2,CASSSDRGPHGYTF,TGTGCCAGCAGTTCGGACAGGGGCCCCCATGGCTACACCTTC
TRBV30,TRBD1,many,TRBJ2-1,CAWSQGTGAYNEQFF,TGTGCCTGGAGTCAAGGGACAGGGGCTTACAATGAGCAGTTCTTC
TRBV30,.,few,TRBJ2-7,CAWSYRGYEQYF,TGTGCCTGGAGCTACCGGGGCTACGAGCAGTACTTC
TRBV5-5,.,few,TRBJ1-1,CASSLNRADVNTEAFF,TGTGCCAGCAGCCTCAACCGGGCGGACGTGAACACTGAAGCTTTCTTT
TRBV7-2,.,many,TRBJ2-2,CASSLRPWDKRVGGELFF,TGTGCCAGCAGCTTACGACCATGGGACAAAAGGGTTGGCGGGGAGCTGTTTTTT
TRBV3-1,TRBD2,many,TRBJ2-1,CASSQRLGTSGNNEQFF,TGTGCCAGCAGCCAACGTCTTGGGACTAGCGGCAACAATGAGCAGTTCTTC
TRBV28,TRBD2,many,TRBJ2-7,CASSSPREVGYEQYF,TGTGCCAGCAGTTCCCCCCGGGAGGTGGGCTACGAGCAGTACTTC
TRBV4-2,.,many,TRBJ2-1,CASGTAYNEQFF,TGTGCCAGCGGGACCGCTTACAATGAGCAGTTCTTC
TRBV29-1,TRBD1,many,TRBJ1-3,CSARTGSGNTIYF,TGCAGCGCACGGACAGGATCTGGAAACACCATATATTTT
TRBV2,.,many,TRBJ2-7,CASMALPGQGVTYEQYF,TGTGCCAGCATGGCCCTTCCGGGACAAGGTGTTACTTACGAGCAGTACTTC
TRBV10-3,TRBD2,many,TRBJ2-7,CATGTSGSRYEQYF,TGTGCCACTGGGACTAGCGGGAGCAGGTACGAGCAGTACTTC
TRBV5-5,TRBD2,many,TRBJ2-7,CASSSGDYAGAYEQYF,TGTGCCAGCAGCTCAGGCGACTATGCGGGGGCCTACGAGCAGTACTTC
TRBV7-8,.,many,TRBJ2-7,CASSLAEGEDYEQYF,TGTGCCAGCAGCTTAGCTGAAGGAGAAGACTACGAGCAGTACTTC
TRBV24-1,.,many,TRBJ1-1,CATSEALMNTEAFF,TGTGCCACCAGTGAGGCCCTGATGAACACTGAAGCTTTCTTT
TRBV14,TRBD1,many,TRBJ2-7,CASSREGTGAYEQYF,TGTGCCAGCAGCCGGGAGGGGACAGGGGCCTACGAGCAGTACTTC
TRBV20-1,.,many,TRBJ1-2,CSAEPGWGGYTF,TGCAGTGCGGAGCCGGGGTGGGGTGGCTACACCTTC
TRBV12-3/TRBV12-4,TRBD2,.,TRBJ2-1,CASSLEREGLNEQFF,TGTGCCAGCAGTTTAGAGCGGGAGGGCCTCAATGAGCAGTTCTTC
TRBV5-1,.,many,TRBJ2-7,CASSSPGFHEQYF,TGCGCCAGCAGCTCCCCGGGCTTCCACGAGCAGTACTTC
TRBV20-1,TRBD2,many,TRBJ2-7,CSAVAGGIEQYF,TGCAGTGCCGTAGCGGGAGGGATTGAGCAGTACTTC
TRBV6-2/TRBV6-3,.,many,TRBJ2-5,CASSYEETQYF,TGTGCCAGCAGTTACGAAGAGACCCAGTACTTC
TRBV6-5,TRBD2,many,TRBJ2-1,CASSNRVAGVNEQFF,TGTGCCAGCAGTAACAGGGTAGCGGGAGTGAATGAGCAGTTCTTC
TRBV2,.,many,TRBJ2-5,CASSEAQDNIEEETQYF,TGTGCCAGCAGTGAAGCACAGGACAACATCGAGGAAGAGACCCAGTACTTC
TRBV27,TRBD2,many,TRBJ2-7,CASSLGSGGAYEQYF,TGTGCCAGCAGTTTAGGTTCCGGGGGGGCCTACGAGCAGTACTTC
TRBV18,.,many,TRBJ2-1,CASSFQASNEQFF,TGTGCCAGCTCATTCCAGGCTTCCAATGAGCAGTTCTTC
TRBV5-1,.,many,TRBJ2-7,CASSGGSYEQYF,TGCGCCAGCAGCGGGGGATCCTACGAGCAGTACTTC
TRBV30,.,many,TRBJ2-7,CAWRGGDEQYF,TGTGCCTGGAGGGGGGGCGACGAGCAGTACTTC